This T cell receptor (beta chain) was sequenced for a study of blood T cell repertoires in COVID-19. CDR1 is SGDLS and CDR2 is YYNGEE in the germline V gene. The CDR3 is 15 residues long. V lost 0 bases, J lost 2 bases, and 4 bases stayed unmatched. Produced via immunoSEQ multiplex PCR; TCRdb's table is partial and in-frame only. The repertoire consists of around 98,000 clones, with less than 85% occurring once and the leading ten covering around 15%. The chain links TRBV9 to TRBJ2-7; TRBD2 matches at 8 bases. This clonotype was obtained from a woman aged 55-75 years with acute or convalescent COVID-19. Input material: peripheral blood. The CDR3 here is CASSVASGSAYEQYF. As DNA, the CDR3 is TGTGCCAGCAGCGTAGCTAGCGGGTCCGCCTACGAGCAGTACTTC.